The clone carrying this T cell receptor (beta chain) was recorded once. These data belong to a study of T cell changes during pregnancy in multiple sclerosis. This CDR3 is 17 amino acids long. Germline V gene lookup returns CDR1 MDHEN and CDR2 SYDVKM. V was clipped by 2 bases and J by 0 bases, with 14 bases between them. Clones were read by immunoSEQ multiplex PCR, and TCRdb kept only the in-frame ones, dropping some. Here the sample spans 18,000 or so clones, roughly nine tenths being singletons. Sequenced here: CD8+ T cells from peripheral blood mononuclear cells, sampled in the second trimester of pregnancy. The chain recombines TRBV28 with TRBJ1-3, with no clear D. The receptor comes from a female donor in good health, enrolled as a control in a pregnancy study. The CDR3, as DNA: TGTGCCAGCAGTTTAGTAATCGGGGTACACTCTGGAAACACCATATATTTT. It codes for CASSLVIGVHSGNTIYF.